The 28 T cell receptor beta chains below were found in one sample sequenced in a study of T cells in Graves' hyperthyroidism and ophthalmopathy. RNA transcripts yielded amplified TCR beta CDR3 regions. The HTBI primer set drove a first-round RT-PCR of the TCR CDR3. TCRdb reprocessed the multiplex PCR reads with MiXCR, giving one entry per CDR3 protein. Among fewer than 750,000 distinct CDR3 sequences listed, approximately 44% were seen once. Sequencing input: peripheral blood or thyroid tissue (not recorded which). These receptors originate from a woman aged 18 to 35 with Graves' hyperthyroidism.

There are many counts of this clonotype. This rearrangement joins TRBV12-3 or TRBV12-4 to TRBJ1-4; TRBD1 is a possible D gene (5 bases). The CDR3 totals 15 residues. V was cut by 5 bases and J by 5 bases, with 15 bases left in between. The CDR3, as DNA: TGTGCCAGCAGTGACGGGGGGGAACTAAATGAAAAACTGTTTTTT. It yields the protein CASSDGGELNEKLFF.

The chain has TRBV6-6 and TRBJ1-1; no clear D gene. This CDR3 is 12 amino acids long. The germline V gene encodes CDR1 MNHNY and CDR2 SVGAGI (reference sequence). V was shortened by 5 bases and J by 10 bases, with 14 bases between the two germline ends. CDR3 nucleotides: TGTGCCAGCAGTCTACCGGGCGGGAGAGCTTTCTTT. This gives the protein CASSLPGGRAFF.

CDR3 bases: TGTGCCAGCAGCCCGGGGGCCACGAACACTGAAGCTTTCTTT. The encoded protein is CASSPGATNTEAFF. The rearrangement joins TRBV7-8 to TRBJ1-1; a possible D gene is TRBD1 (6 bases). The CDR3 totals 14 residues. The germline V gene encodes CDR1 SGHVS and CDR2 FQNEAQ. V gave up 5 bases and J gave up 1 base, with 11 bases separating them.

The chain carries TRBV5-5 and TRBJ1-1; tentative D call: TRBD1 (5 bases). The V gene's germline CDR1 is SGHKS and CDR2 YYEKEE (reference sequence). This CDR3 is built from 14 residues. Trimming cost V 3 bases and J 0 bases, with 9 bases left between them. The CDR3 DNA is TGTGCCAGCAGCTCCCGGGGGGTGAACACTGAAGCTTTCTTT. This codes for CASSSRGVNTEAFF.

This clonotype was seen many times. V gene TRBV20-1 combines with J gene TRBJ2-2; 9 bases agree with TRBD1. V was clipped by 0 bases and J by 1 base; unmatched bases: 3. Germline CDR1 DFQATT, CDR2 SNEGSKA (reference sequence). The CDR3 is 16 residues long. CDR3 sequence (DNA): TGCAGTGCTAGAGATGGGGACAGGGAGAACACCGGGGAGCTGTTTTTT. It encodes CSARDGDRENTGELFF.

For the CDR3, the DNA is TGTGCCAGCAGTGAAGCAGGCAGGGGGGTGGATGAAAAACTGTTTTTT. Translated, it gives CASSEAGRGVDEKLFF. The rearrangement links TRBV2 to TRBJ1-4; TRBD1 aligns across 7 bases. Trimming cost V 0 bases and J 6 bases; bases outside gene matches: 7. This CDR3 is built from 16 residues. CDR1 and CDR2 (germline): SNHLY, FYNNEI.

This clonotype came up a few times. The chain joins TRBV6-2 or TRBV6-3 to TRBJ2-7; 8 bases fit TRBD1. The CDR3 covers 13 residues. Germline values: CDR1 MNHEY, CDR2 SVGEGT. V shed 6 bases and J 6 bases; nucleotides not matched to a gene: 7. The CDR3 reads CASRLPGGTEQYF. Here the CDR3 DNA reads TGTGCCAGCAGACTCCCAGGGGGCACCGAGCAGTACTTC.

At least ten counts were recorded for this clonotype. This sequence joins TRBV29-1 and TRBJ2-7; the D is unclear. CDR3 length: 13 residues. V lost 4 bases and J lost 0, with 10 bases in between. Germline V gives CDR1 SQVTM, CDR2 ANQGSEA. As DNA, the CDR3 is TGCAGCGTTGCGACCGAATCCTCCTACGAGCAGTACTTC. The encoded protein is CSVATESSYEQYF.

About this clonotype itself: This may be a read error: a much more frequent sequence differs by one nucleotide. The V gene is TRBV12-3 or TRBV12-4, the J gene TRBJ1-4; 7 positions match TRBD1. The V gene end was trimmed by 7 bases and the J gene end by 7 bases; junction bases not matched to a gene: 15. The CDR3 covers 16 residues. The CDR3 nucleotides read TGTGCCAGCAATATACTGACAGGGAACGACATTGAAAAACTGTTTTTT. Translation: CASNILTGNDIEKLFF.

This clonotype has a count of ten or more. The chain carries TRBV5-1 and TRBJ1-4; 7 bases are a match to TRBD1. The germline V gene encodes CDR1 SGHRS and CDR2 YFSETQ. The ends lost 0 bases at V and 5 bases at J; junction bases unmatched: 10. CDR3 length: 17 amino acids. CDR3 DNA sequence: TGCGCCAGCAGCTTGGCCACCGACAGGGTTGCGAATGAAAAACTGTTTTTT. It translates to CASSLATDRVANEKLFF. The complete variable domain, with remaining parts taken from reference TRBV5-1 and TRBJ1-4, reads KAGVTQTPRYLIKTRGQQVTLSCSPISGHRSVSWYQQTPGQGLQFLFEYFSETQRNKGNFPGRFSGRQFSNSRSEMNVSTLELGDSALYLCASSLATDRVANEKLFFGSGTQLSVL.

In its sample, this clonotype was seen many times. The V gene is TRBV5-1, the J gene TRBJ2-7; 7 nucleotides align to TRBD2. CDR1 and CDR2 from the germline V gene are SGHRS and YFSETQ. There are 11 residues in the CDR3. Losses at the gene ends were 1 base for V and 12 bases for J; bases not matched to a gene: 4. This chain's CDR3 is CASSLRREMYF. In nucleotides, the CDR3 is TGCGCCAGCAGCTTGAGGCGGGAGATGTACTTC.

To note about this clonotype: The conserved phenylalanine or tryptophan is not found at the CDR3 terminus, so this likely reflects a read error. The limits of the CDR3 on the DNA are not certain, so only TCRdb's listed CDR3 is given. The rearrangement joins TRBV20-1 to TRBJ2-2; TRBD2 is the table's D call, not checked against the DNA. Germline V lookup: CDR1 DFQATT, CDR2 SNEGSKA (reference sequence). The CDR3 is 10 residues long, counting both termini. CDR3 amino acids: CSALPGDSNG.

V and J are TRBV10-3 and TRBJ2-7; D is perhaps TRBD1 (5 bases). Trimming cost V 0 bases and J 4 bases, with 13 bases left between them. The CDR3 runs to 15 residues. Germline V CDR1 and CDR2: ENHRY, SYGVKD. The CDR3 spells CAISESMGRAYEQYF. CDR3 nucleotides: TGTGCCATCAGTGAGTCGATGGGCAGGGCTTACGAGCAGTACTTC.

CDR3 residues: CASSLEVLAGYEQYF. In DNA form, the CDR3 reads TGTGCCAGCAGCTTAGAGGTCCTAGCGGGCTACGAGCAGTACTTC. The V gene is TRBV7-9, the J gene TRBJ2-7; 8 bases are shared with TRBD2. Germline values: CDR1 SEHNR, CDR2 FQNEAQ (reference sequence). Unmatched junction bases numbered 5, after V lost 1 base and J lost 3 bases. The CDR3 has 15 residues.

In this sample, this clonotype turned up once. The chain links TRBV20-1 to TRBJ1-2, with TRBD1 identical over 7 bases. Trimming took 6 bases from V and 4 from J; bases not matched to a gene: 8. There are 13 residues in the CDR3. Per germline, CDR1 DFQATT and CDR2 SNEGSKA (reference sequence). Written as DNA, the CDR3 is TGCAGTGCCGAGGACAGGACGACCTATGGCTACACCTTC. This translates into CSAEDRTTYGYTF.

This clonotype occurred many times. V and J are TRBV7-9 and TRBJ1-2; 8 bases map to TRBD1. J gave up 7 bases and V 5 bases, and 9 bases lay outside the gene matches. Germline lookup yields CDR1 SEHNR and CDR2 FQNEAQ (reference sequence). This CDR3 has 14 residues. The chain's CDR3 is CASSKSGGGRGYTF. DNA of the CDR3: TGTGCCAGCAGCAAATCAGGGGGCGGGCGTGGCTACACCTTC.

This clonotype was seen a single time. V gene TRBV24-1 combines with J gene TRBJ2-3; 7 nucleotides agree with TRBD2. CDR1 and CDR2 (germline): KGHDR, SFDVKD. The CDR3 has 17 amino acids. After removal of 3 bases from V and 0 bases from J, the junction contained 8 bases not matched to a gene. This CDR3 is CATSDQTSPRSTDTQYF. The CDR3 bases are TGTGCCACCAGTGATCAGACTAGCCCGCGAAGCACAGATACGCAGTATTTT.

The chain has TRBV7-9 and TRBJ1-5, with 8 bases fitting TRBD1. Germline V lookup: CDR1 SEHNR, CDR2 FQNEAQ (reference sequence). V lost 5 bases to trimming and J lost 11 bases; unmatched junction nucleotides: 17. The CDR3 sequence is 16 residues long. Here the CDR3 DNA reads TGTGCCAGCAGCCAAATCGCGGACAGGGAGAAAGAGACCCAGCATTTT. Amino acid sequence: CASSQIADREKETQHF.

V gene TRBV12-3 or TRBV12-4 combines with J gene TRBJ1-2, with 8 nucleotides matching TRBD1. The J segment lost 4 bases and the V segment lost 3 bases, leaving 16 bases of the junction unmatched. The CDR3 has 18 amino acids. In DNA, the CDR3 is TGTGCCAGCAGTTTGCAGGGGCAGGGGGCGGAGAAGGGCTATGGCTACACCTTC. Protein: CASSLQGQGAEKGYGYTF.

The chain joins TRBV11-2 to TRBJ2-7; D possibly corresponds to TRBD2 (5 bases). V was clipped by 6 bases and J by 0 bases, with 12 bases between them. The CDR3 has 14 residues. CDR1 and CDR2 from the germline V gene are SGHAT and FQNNGV. CDR3 DNA sequence: TGTGCCAGCAGATCCCTAGCAGGCTCCTACGAGCAGTACTTC. As protein: CASRSLAGSYEQYF.

V gene TRBV6-6 combines with J gene TRBJ1-5; a weak D match, TRBD1 (6 bases). Germline V lookup: CDR1 MNHNY, CDR2 SVGAGI (reference sequence). The ends were cut back, 7 bases at V and 6 bases at J, with 16 bases in the middle. The CDR3 covers 14 residues. CDR3 coding DNA: TGTGCCAGCACCCGGGGGGGGCTTGGTCAGCCCCAGCATTTT. Its translation: CASTRGGLGQPQHF.

The chain carries TRBV15 and TRBJ2-5; 9 bases agree with TRBD1. Germline V CDR1 and CDR2: LNHNV, YYDKDF (reference sequence). V lost 3 bases and J lost 4; bases outside the gene matches: 3. CDR3 length: 14 residues. This CDR3 is CATSRYRGRETQYF. The DNA of the CDR3 is TGTGCCACCAGCAGGTACAGGGGGCGAGAGACCCAGTACTTC.

The rearrangement links TRBV12-3 or TRBV12-4 to TRBJ2-2, with D possibly matching TRBD2 (5 bases). Trimming took off 5 bases at V and 5 bases at J, with 12 bases between the two ends. The CDR3 sequence is 14 residues long. CDR3 bases: TGTGCCAGCAGTCACGGAAGCGGTACCGGGGAGCTGTTTTTT. Protein sequence: CASSHGSGTGELFF.

In this sample, this clonotype turned up many times. The V gene is TRBV7-9, the J gene TRBJ1-6; 9 nucleotides agree with TRBD1. Germline V gene data show CDR1 as SEHNR and CDR2 as FQNEAQ (reference sequence). The trim removed 5 bases at V and 8 bases at J, leaving 13 bases unmatched. The length of the CDR3 is 17 residues. The CDR3 spells CASSQRGQGHRYSPLHF. The DNA for the CDR3 is TGTGCCAGCAGCCAACGCGGACAGGGGCACCGGTATTCACCCCTCCACTTT.

The chain couples TRBV7-6 to TRBJ2-5; tentatively, D is TRBD1 (5 bases). Trimming took 5 bases from V and 5 from J, leaving 18 bases between them. The CDR3 runs 15 residues. Germline assignment: CDR1 SGHVS and CDR2 FNYEAQ. The chain's CDR3 is CASSVDASAGETQYF. For the CDR3, the DNA is TGTGCCAGCAGCGTAGACGCATCGGCAGGGGAGACCCAGTACTTC. The complete variable domain, with remaining parts taken from reference TRBV7-6 and TRBJ2-5, reads GAGVSQSPRYKVTKRGQDVALRCDPISGHVSLYWYRQALGQGPEFLTYFNYEAQQDKSGLPNDRFSAERPEGSISTLTIQRTEQRDSAMYRCASSVDASAGETQYFGPGTRLLVL.

Comment on this clonotype: Given a much more abundant clone one base away, this may be a read error. V usage is TRBV20-1 and J usage is TRBJ1-1; tentative D call: TRBD1 (5 bases). V was clipped by 0 bases and J by 4 bases, with 15 bases between them. This CDR3 has 15 residues. CDR1 is DFQATT and CDR2 is SNEGSKA in the germline V gene (reference sequence). The DNA for the CDR3 is TGCAGTGCTAGAGATCACCGGGGGGGGACCACTGAAGCTTTCTTT. Translation: CSARDHRGGTTEAFF.

The V and J genes are TRBV7-2 and TRBJ2-3; 7 bases line up with TRBD1. CDR3 length: 19 residues. The germline V gene encodes CDR1 SGHTA and CDR2 FQGNSA. The J segment lost 0 bases and the V segment lost 4 bases, leaving 16 bases of the junction unmatched. In nucleotides, the CDR3 is TGTGCCAGCAGCTCACTACCGCCCACAGGGGTGGGAAGCACAGATACGCAGTATTTT. This encodes CASSSLPPTGVGSTDTQYF.

This rearrangement joins TRBV9 to TRBJ2-7; possibly TRBD1 for D (5 bases). CDR3 size: 13 residues. The V gene lost 4 bases and the J gene lost 7 bases, with 15 bases spanning the gap. CDR1 SGDLS and CDR2 YYNGEE come from the germline V gene. CDR3 DNA: TGTGCCAGCAGCCAAGAGATAGCAGGGGAGCAGTACTTC. Its translation is CASSQEIAGEQYF.